The 3 T cell receptor beta chains below were found in one sample sequenced in a study of blood T cells in healthy people across ages. The use of a sample-barcoded 5' primer and a J-beta primer mix characterized a second PCR of about 7 to 12 cycles. TCRdb recomputed calls from the 5' RACE reads with MiXCR, one row per CDR3 protein. This repertoire shows some 700,000 distinct CDR3 sequences, 22% found once; its top ten account for about 22%. Material: blood. These receptors were collected from an older man in good health.

Only a few counts were recorded for this clonotype. The rearrangement links TRBV25-1 to TRBJ1-2, with D possibly matching TRBD1 (5 bases). Germline assignment: CDR1 MGHDK and CDR2 SYGVNS. CDR3 length equals 16 residues. Trimming took off 1 base at V and 3 bases at J, with 15 bases between the two ends. The CDR3 bases are TGTGCCAGCAGTGAATGGGCTCGGGGCTCGCACTATGGCTACACCTTC. Residues: CASSEWARGSHYGYTF.

V is TRBV15 and J is TRBJ2-3; unclear D gene. The V end lost 2 bases, the J end lost 0 bases, and 9 bases lay between the germline ends. This CDR3 comprises 15 residues. The germline V gene has CDR1 LNHNV and CDR2 YYDKDF (reference sequence). CDR3 region: CATSRTESSTDTQYF. The CDR3 nucleotides read TGTGCCACCAGCAGAACCGAATCTAGCACAGATACGCAGTATTTT.

This clonotype was seen at least ten times. The chain joins TRBV19 to TRBJ2-1; D perhaps matches TRBD1 (6 bases). Trimming removed 1 base from V and 5 bases from J, with 21 bases in between. The CDR3 spans 18 residues. CDR1 LNHDA and CDR2 SQIVND come from the germline V gene (reference sequence). The CDR3 region has the DNA TGTGCCAGTAGTATAGTTTTGTTTAATGCAGGGGTAGACAATGAGCAGTTCTTC. Translated: CASSIVLFNAGVDNEQFF.